A selection of T cell receptor beta chains follows, all from one sample in a study of T cell changes during pregnancy in multiple sclerosis. The method was immunoSEQ multiplex PCR; TCRdb's version includes in-frame clones alone and lacks a portion of them. The sample shows about 50,000 clones, around 92% of them seen only once. The source material was CD4+ T cells from peripheral blood mononuclear cells, sampled in the third trimester of pregnancy. Source of these receptors: a female donor with multiple sclerosis, enrolled in a pregnancy study. Both conserved end residues are part of each CDR3. Fields, in order: clone size, V gene, D gene, J gene, CDR3 protein, CDR3 DNA. D genes are given only for firm matches. Some rows mark clone size as missing; the rest say once, few, many or name a class of expanded clone.

size: -; V: TRBV9; D: -; J: TRBJ2-7; CDR3: CASSDRVLTYEQYF; DNA: TGTGCCAGCAGCGACAGGGTACTCACCTACGAGCAGTACTTC
size: -; V: TRBV7-2; D: TRBD1; J: TRBJ1-6; CDR3: CASSLVGALGTGYNSPLHF; DNA: TGTGCCAGCAGCTTAGTTGGCGCCCTCGGGACAGGGTATAATTCACCCCTCCACTTT
size: -; V: TRBV11-2; D: -; J: TRBJ1-3; CDR3: CASSQAGYSGNTIYF; DNA: TGTGCCAGCAGTCAGGCGGGGTACTCTGGAAACACCATATATTTT
size: -; V: TRBV4-1; D: TRBD1; J: TRBJ1-5; CDR3: CASSQDVGQGGSQPQHF; DNA: TGCGCCAGCAGCCAAGATGTGGGACAGGGGGGTAGTCAGCCCCAGCATTTT
size: -; V: TRBV5-5; D: TRBD1; J: TRBJ1-2; CDR3: CASSLSRGDYGYTF; DNA: TGTGCCAGCAGCTTGAGCAGGGGGGACTATGGCTACACCTTC
size: -; V: TRBV2; D: -; J: TRBJ1-2; CDR3: CASRVEGGYGYTF; DNA: TGTGCCAGCCGGGTTGAAGGGGGCTATGGCTACACCTTC
size: -; V: TRBV7-9; D: -; J: TRBJ1-5; CDR3: CASSFSLNQPQHF; DNA: TGTGCCAGCAGCTTTTCCCTCAATCAGCCCCAGCATTTT
size: -; V: TRBV9; D: TRBD1; J: TRBJ2-2; CDR3: CASRGPGQGGTGELFF; DNA: TGTGCCAGCAGAGGTCCGGGACAGGGGGGGACCGGGGAGCTGTTTTTT
size: -; V: TRBV7-3; D: TRBD1; J: TRBJ1-4; CDR3: CASSTSTGGEDEKLFF; DNA: TGTGCCAGCAGCACTTCAACAGGGGGGGAGGATGAAAAACTGTTTTTT
size: -; V: TRBV10-3; D: TRBD2; J: TRBJ2-3; CDR3: CAISPHGLAGGIDTQYF; DNA: TGTGCCATCAGCCCCCATGGACTAGCGGGGGGGATTGATACGCAGTATTTT
size: -; V: TRBV4-3; D: -; J: TRBJ2-7; CDR3: CASSQEGRGSYEQYF; DNA: TGCGCCAGCAGCCAAGAGGGGCGGGGCTCCTACGAGCAGTACTTC
size: -; V: TRBV11-2; D: -; J: TRBJ2-3; CDR3: CASSLASPEGDTQYF; DNA: TGTGCCAGCAGCTTAGCTAGCCCAGAAGGGGATACGCAGTATTTT
size: -; V: TRBV7-9; D: -; J: TRBJ2-5; CDR3: CASSLGLSQETQYF; DNA: TGTGCCAGCAGCTTAGGACTCTCTCAAGAGACCCAGTACTTC
size: -; V: TRBV7-3; D: -; J: TRBJ1-1; CDR3: CASSFNMDTEAFF; DNA: TGTGCCAGCAGCTTCAACATGGACACTGAAGCTTTCTTT
size: few; V: TRBV7-2; D: TRBD1; J: TRBJ1-5; CDR3: CASSLHGQGNNQPQHF; DNA: TGTGCCAGCAGCCTCCACGGACAGGGCAACAATCAGCCCCAGCATTTT
size: -; V: TRBV29-1; D: TRBD2; J: TRBJ2-1; CDR3: CSVSWRGGVNEQFF; DNA: TGCAGCGTTTCTTGGCGCGGGGGTGTCAATGAGCAGTTCTTC
size: -; V: TRBV7-9; D: -; J: TRBJ2-3; CDR3: CASSLGGRSTDTQYF; DNA: TGTGCCAGCAGCTTAGGGGGCCGGAGCACAGATACGCAGTATTTT
size: -; V: TRBV10-2; D: TRBD2; J: TRBJ2-3; CDR3: CASSQLAGGPTGTDTQYF; DNA: TGCGCCAGCAGCCAACTAGCGGGGGGGCCAACTGGAACAGATACGCAGTATTTT
size: -; V: TRBV30; D: -; J: TRBJ1-1; CDR3: CAWSGPSVKAFF; DNA: TGTGCCTGGAGTGGGCCCTCAGTAAAAGCTTTCTTT
size: -; V: TRBV7-3; D: TRBD2; J: TRBJ2-5; CDR3: CASSLGGGAFETQYF; DNA: TGTGCCAGCAGCTTAGGGGGAGGGGCGTTTGAGACCCAGTACTTC
size: -; V: TRBV11-3; D: -; J: TRBJ2-1; CDR3: CASSLGGGSSYNEQFF; DNA: TGTGCCAGCAGCTTAGGAGGGGGATCCTCCTACAATGAGCAGTTCTTC
size: -; V: TRBV6-1; D: -; J: TRBJ1-2; CDR3: CASSESRREGYSYTF; DNA: TGTGCCAGCAGTGAATCGCGAAGGGAGGGTTATAGCTACACCTTC
size: -; V: TRBV6-5; D: -; J: TRBJ1-2; CDR3: CASSGRLAYGYTF; DNA: TGTGCCAGCAGTGGACGCCTAGCCTATGGCTACACCTTC
size: -; V: TRBV18; D: -; J: TRBJ2-2; CDR3: CASSPPRSTGGELFF; DNA: TGTGCCAGCTCACCACCGAGGTCAACGGGCGGGGAGCTGTTTTTT
size: -; V: TRBV7-2; D: TRBD1; J: TRBJ1-2; CDR3: CASSLYTGTGDEGYTF; DNA: TGTGCCAGCAGCTTGTATACCGGGACAGGGGACGAGGGCTACACCTTC
size: -; V: TRBV5-1; D: TRBD1; J: TRBJ2-3; CDR3: CASSLVGQAAGDTQYF; DNA: TGCGCCAGCAGCTTGGTTGGACAGGCGGCCGGAGATACGCAGTATTTT
size: once; V: TRBV5-1; D: TRBD1; J: TRBJ1-2; CDR3: CASSQPGQGHFGYTF; DNA: TGCGCCAGCAGCCAGCCGGGACAGGGGCACTTCGGCTACACCTTC
size: once; V: TRBV9; D: -; J: TRBJ1-3; CDR3: CASSVARTAGNTIYF; DNA: TGTGCCAGCAGCGTAGCAAGGACAGCTGGAAACACCATATATTTT
size: -; V: TRBV7-8; D: -; J: TRBJ1-5; CDR3: CASSPPGWLDSNQPQHF; DNA: TGTGCCAGCAGCCCCCCCGGGTGGTTGGATAGCAATCAGCCCCAGCATTTT
size: -; V: TRBV5-1; D: -; J: TRBJ1-2; CDR3: CASSLNLGLSHPRPSF; DNA: TGCGCCAGCAGCTTGAATTTGGGCTTGTCCCATCCCCGTCCGTCCTTC
size: -; V: TRBV11-2; D: -; J: TRBJ1-1; CDR3: CASSSKPNTEAFF; DNA: TGTGCCAGCAGCTCGAAGCCAAACACTGAAGCTTTCTTT
size: -; V: TRBV7-2; D: -; J: TRBJ1-1; CDR3: CASSLDRVTEAFF; DNA: TGTGCCAGCAGCTTAGACAGGGTCACTGAAGCTTTCTTT
size: -; V: TRBV9; D: -; J: TRBJ1-2; CDR3: CASSVGVGTEGGYTF; DNA: TGTGCCAGCAGCGTAGGGGTCGGGACGGAGGGGGGCTACACCTTC
size: -; V: TRBV2; D: -; J: TRBJ1-1; CDR3: CASSEGWGGNTEAFF; DNA: TGTGCCAGCAGTGAAGGTTGGGGGGGGAACACTGAAGCTTTCTTT
size: -; V: TRBV2; D: -; J: TRBJ1-2; CDR3: CASSEEPIGGGYTF; DNA: TGTGCCAGCAGTGAGGAGCCAATAGGCGGTGGCTACACCTTC
size: -; V: TRBV4-3; D: TRBD1; J: TRBJ1-3; CDR3: CASSQDEAQGRNTIYF; DNA: TGCGCCAGCAGCCAAGATGAGGCACAGGGGAGAAACACCATATATTTT
size: -; V: TRBV7-2; D: TRBD2; J: TRBJ2-7; CDR3: CASSLARGAFYEQYF; DNA: TGTGCCAGCAGCTTAGCGCGGGGGGCTTTTTACGAGCAGTACTTC
size: -; V: TRBV7-2; D: -; J: TRBJ2-2; CDR3: CASSLQGQGNTGELFF; DNA: TGTGCCAGCAGCTTACAGGGGCAGGGTAACACCGGGGAGCTGTTTTTT
size: -; V: TRBV6-6; D: -; J: TRBJ2-7; CDR3: CASSKHTQGFDEQYF; DNA: TGTGCCAGCAGTAAACACACCCAGGGGTTTGACGAGCAGTACTTC
size: -; V: TRBV9; D: TRBD2; J: TRBJ2-1; CDR3: CASNGGDLSYNEQFF; DNA: TGTGCCAGCAATGGGGGGGACCTCTCCTACAATGAGCAGTTCTTC
size: -; V: TRBV30; D: -; J: TRBJ1-2; CDR3: CACPTGKYGYTF; DNA: TGTGCCTGCCCCACAGGGAAATATGGCTACACCTTC
size: -; V: TRBV11-2; D: -; J: TRBJ1-1; CDR3: CASSSHRVRTEAFF; DNA: TGTGCCAGCAGCTCACACAGGGTTCGAACTGAAGCTTTCTTT
size: -; V: TRBV5-6; D: -; J: TRBJ2-2; CDR3: CASSLGQTLATGELFF; DNA: TGTGCCAGCAGCTTGGGACAGACCTTGGCCACCGGGGAGCTGTTTTTT
size: -; V: TRBV6-1; D: TRBD2; J: TRBJ2-7; CDR3: CASSQGTSGAYGEQYF; DNA: TGTGCCAGCAGTCAAGGGACTAGCGGGGCCTACGGGGAGCAGTACTTC
size: -; V: TRBV6-5; D: -; J: TRBJ1-1; CDR3: CATKGKGYTEAFF; DNA: TGTGCCACAAAGGGGAAGGGTTACACTGAAGCTTTCTTT
size: -; V: TRBV11-2; D: -; J: TRBJ1-2; CDR3: CASSRGHRGYGYTF; DNA: TGTGCCAGCAGCCGGGGACATCGCGGCTATGGCTACACCTTC
size: -; V: TRBV5-4; D: -; J: TRBJ2-2; CDR3: CASSPPRSEQTGELFF; DNA: TGTGCCAGCAGCCCCCCCCGATCCGAACAGACCGGGGAGCTGTTTTTT